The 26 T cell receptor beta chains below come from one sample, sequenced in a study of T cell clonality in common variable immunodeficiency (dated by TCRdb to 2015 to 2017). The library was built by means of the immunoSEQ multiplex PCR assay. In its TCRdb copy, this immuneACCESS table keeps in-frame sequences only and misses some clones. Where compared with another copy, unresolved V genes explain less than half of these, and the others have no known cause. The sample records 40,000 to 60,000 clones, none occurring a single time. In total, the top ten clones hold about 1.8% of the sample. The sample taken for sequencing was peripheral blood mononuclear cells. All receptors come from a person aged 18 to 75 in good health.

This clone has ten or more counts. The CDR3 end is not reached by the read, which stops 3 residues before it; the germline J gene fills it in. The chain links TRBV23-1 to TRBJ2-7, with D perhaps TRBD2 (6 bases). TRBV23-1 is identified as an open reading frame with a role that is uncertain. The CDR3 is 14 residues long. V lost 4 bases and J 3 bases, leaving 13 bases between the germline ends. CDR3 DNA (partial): TGCGCCAGCAGTCGGGGGGTAGTTTGCTACGAG. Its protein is CASSRGVVCYE. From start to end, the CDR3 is CASSRGVVCYEQYF.

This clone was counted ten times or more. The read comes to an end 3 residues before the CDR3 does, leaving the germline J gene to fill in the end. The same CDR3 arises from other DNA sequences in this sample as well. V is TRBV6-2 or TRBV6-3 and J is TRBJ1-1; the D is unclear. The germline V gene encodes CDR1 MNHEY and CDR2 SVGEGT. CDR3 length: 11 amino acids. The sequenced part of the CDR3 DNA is TGTGCCAGCAGCCACGGTCGTACG. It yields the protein CASSHGRT. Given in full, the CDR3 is CASSHGRTAFF.

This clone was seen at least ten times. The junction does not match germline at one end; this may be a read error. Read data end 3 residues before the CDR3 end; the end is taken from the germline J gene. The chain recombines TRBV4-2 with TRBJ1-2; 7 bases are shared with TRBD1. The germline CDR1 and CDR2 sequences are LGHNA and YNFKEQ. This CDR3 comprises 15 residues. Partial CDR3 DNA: TGCGCCAGCAGCCAAGGGAGGGGGCGCAGCTATGGC. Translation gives CASSQGRGRSYG. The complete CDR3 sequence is CASSQGRGRSYGYTF.

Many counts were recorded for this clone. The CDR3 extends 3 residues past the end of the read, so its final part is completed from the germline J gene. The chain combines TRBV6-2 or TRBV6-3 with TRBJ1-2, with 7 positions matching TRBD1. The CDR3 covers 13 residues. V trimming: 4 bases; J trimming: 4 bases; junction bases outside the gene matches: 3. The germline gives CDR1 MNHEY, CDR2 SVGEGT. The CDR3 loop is CASSWGTAYGYTF. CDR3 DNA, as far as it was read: TGTGCCAGCAGTTGGGGGACAGCCTATGGC.

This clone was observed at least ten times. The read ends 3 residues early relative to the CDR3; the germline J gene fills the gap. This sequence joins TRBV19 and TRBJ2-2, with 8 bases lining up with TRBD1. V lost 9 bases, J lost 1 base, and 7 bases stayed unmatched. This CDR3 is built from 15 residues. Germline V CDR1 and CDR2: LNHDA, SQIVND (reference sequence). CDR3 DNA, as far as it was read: TGTGCCAGCCGGAAGGGGACAGGGAACACCGGGGAG. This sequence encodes CASRKGTGNTGE. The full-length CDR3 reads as CASRKGTGNTGELFF.

Partial CDR3 DNA: TGTGCCAGCTCACCGGTGGGCAATGAC. It is translated as CASSPVGND. From start to end, the CDR3 is CASSPVGNDYTF. V and J are TRBV18 and TRBJ1-2; D gene uncertain. With the read ending 3 residues before the CDR3 end, the germline J gene is used to fill in that end. The germline V gene encodes CDR1 KGHSH and CDR2 LQKENI. The CDR3 spans 12 residues. Filled out from reference TRBV18 and TRBJ1-2, the complete variable domain reads NAGVMQNPRHLVRRRGQEARLRCSPMKGHSHVYWYRQLPEEGLKFMVYLQKENIIDESGMPKERFSAEFPKEGPSILRIQQVVRGDSAAYFCASSPVGNDYTFGSGTRLTVV.

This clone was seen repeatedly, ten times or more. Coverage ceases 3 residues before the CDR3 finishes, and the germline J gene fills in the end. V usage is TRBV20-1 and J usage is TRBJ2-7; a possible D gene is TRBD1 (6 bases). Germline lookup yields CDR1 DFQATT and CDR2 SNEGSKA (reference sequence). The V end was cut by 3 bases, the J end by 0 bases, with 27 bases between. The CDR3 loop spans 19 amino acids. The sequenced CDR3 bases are TGCAGTGCTAGTGGAATCCGGGACACCTCCTTCGGGCTCTCCTACGAG. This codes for CSASGIRDTSFGLSYE. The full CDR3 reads CSASGIRDTSFGLSYEQYF.

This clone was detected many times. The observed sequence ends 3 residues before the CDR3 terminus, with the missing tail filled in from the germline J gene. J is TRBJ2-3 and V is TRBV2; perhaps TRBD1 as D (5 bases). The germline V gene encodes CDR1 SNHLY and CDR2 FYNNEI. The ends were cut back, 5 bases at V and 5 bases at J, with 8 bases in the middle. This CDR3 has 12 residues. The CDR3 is CASSTQGDTQYF. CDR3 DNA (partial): TGTGCCAGCAGTACCCAGGGAGATACG.

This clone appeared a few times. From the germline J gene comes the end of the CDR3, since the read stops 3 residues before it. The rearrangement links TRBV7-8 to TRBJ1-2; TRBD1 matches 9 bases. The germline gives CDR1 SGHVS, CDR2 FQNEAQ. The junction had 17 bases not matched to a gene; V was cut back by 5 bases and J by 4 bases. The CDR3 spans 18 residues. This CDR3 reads CASSGNRGRVTSLYGYTF. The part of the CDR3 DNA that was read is TGTGCCAGCAGCGGGAACAGGGGGCGCGTTACTTCGCTCTATGGC.

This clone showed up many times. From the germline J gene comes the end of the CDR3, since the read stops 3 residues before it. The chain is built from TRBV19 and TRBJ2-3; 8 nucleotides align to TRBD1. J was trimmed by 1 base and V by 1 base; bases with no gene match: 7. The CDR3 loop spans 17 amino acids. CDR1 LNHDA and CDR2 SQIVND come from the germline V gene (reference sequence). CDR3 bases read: TGTGCCAGTAGTATAGCCCCCGTGGACAGGGGCACAGATACG. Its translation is CASSIAPVDRGTDT. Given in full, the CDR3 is CASSIAPVDRGTDTQYF.

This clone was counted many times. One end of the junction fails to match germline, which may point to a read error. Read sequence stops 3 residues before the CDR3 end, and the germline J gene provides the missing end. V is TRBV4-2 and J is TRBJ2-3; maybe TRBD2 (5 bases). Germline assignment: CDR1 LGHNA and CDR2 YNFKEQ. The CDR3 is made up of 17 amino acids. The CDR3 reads CASSQEWNGESTDTQYF. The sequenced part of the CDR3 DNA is TGCGCCAGCAGCCAAGAGTGGAACGGGGAGAGCACAGATACG.

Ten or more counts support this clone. The sequenced part of the CDR3 DNA is TGTGCCAGCAGCTTAGGGACAGGGGAGGTCTACGAG. Translated, it gives CASSLGTGEVYE. The entire CDR3 is CASSLGTGEVYEQYF. This chain joins TRBV7-6 and TRBJ2-7; the match to TRBD1 covers 9 bases. The read is 3 residues too short to cover the CDR3 end, so that end is filled in from the germline J gene. Losses at the gene ends were 1 base for V and 3 bases for J; bases not matched to a gene: 4. CDR3 length: 15 amino acids. Germline V gene data show CDR1 as SGHVS and CDR2 as FNYEAQ.

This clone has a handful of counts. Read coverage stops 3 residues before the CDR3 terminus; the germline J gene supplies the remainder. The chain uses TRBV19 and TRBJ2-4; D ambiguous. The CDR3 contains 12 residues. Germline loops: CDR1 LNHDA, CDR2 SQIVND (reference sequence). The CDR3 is CASSFLVYGQYF. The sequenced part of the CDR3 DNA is TGTGCCAGTAGTTTCCTCGTCTATGGT.

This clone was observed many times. The CDR3 DNA, read in part, is TGTGCCAGCAGCTCGGACAGGGGGAACACCGGGGAG. It specifies CASSSDRGNTGE. The full CDR3 sequence reads CASSSDRGNTGELFF. This chain connects TRBV7-2 to TRBJ2-2, with TRBD1 identical over 9 bases. The read is 3 residues too short to cover the CDR3 end, so that end is filled in from the germline J gene. Germline V gene sequence: CDR1 SGHTA, CDR2 FQGNSA. The CDR3 is 15 residues long. Germline trimming cut 4 bases from V and 1 base from J; bases unmatched to any gene: 1.

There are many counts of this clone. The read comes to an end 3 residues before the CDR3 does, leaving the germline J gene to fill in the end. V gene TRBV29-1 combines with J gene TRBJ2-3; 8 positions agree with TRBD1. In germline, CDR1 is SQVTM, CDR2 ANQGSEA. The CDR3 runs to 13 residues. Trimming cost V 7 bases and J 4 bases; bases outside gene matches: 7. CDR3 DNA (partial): TGCAGCGGGACAGGGTTTTCGGCAGATACG. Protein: CSGTGFSADT. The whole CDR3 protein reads CSGTGFSADTQYF.

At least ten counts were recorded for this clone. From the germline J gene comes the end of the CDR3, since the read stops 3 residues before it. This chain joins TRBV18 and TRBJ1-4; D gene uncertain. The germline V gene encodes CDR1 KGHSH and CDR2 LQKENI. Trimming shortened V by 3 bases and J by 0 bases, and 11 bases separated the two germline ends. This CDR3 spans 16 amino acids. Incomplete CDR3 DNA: TGTGCCAGCTCACCTCCGTTCTATGCAACTAATGAAAAA. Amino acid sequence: CASSPPFYATNEK. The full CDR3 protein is CASSPPFYATNEKLFF.

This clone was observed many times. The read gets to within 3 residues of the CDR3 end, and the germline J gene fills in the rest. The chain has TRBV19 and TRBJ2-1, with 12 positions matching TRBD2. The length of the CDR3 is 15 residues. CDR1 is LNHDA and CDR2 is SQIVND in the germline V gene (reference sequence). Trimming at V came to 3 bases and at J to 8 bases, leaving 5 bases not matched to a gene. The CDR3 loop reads CASSMRLAGVDEQFF. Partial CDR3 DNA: TGTGCCAGTAGTATGCGACTAGCGGGAGTTGATGAG.

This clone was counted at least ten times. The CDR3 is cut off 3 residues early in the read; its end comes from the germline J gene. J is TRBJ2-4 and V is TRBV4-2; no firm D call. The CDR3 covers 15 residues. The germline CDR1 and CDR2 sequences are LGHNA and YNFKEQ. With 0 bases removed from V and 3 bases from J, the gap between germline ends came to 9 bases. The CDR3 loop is CASSQDIAGKNIQYF. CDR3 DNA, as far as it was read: TGTGCCAGCAGCCAAGATATTGCAGGCAAAAACATT.

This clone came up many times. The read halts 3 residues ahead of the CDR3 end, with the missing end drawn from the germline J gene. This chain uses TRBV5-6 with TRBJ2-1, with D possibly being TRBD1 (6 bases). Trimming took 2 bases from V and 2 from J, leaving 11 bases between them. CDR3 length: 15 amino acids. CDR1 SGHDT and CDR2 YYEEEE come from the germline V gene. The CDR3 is CASSFWTEPYNEQFF. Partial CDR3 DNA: TGTGCCAGCAGCTTTTGGACAGAGCCCTACAATGAG.

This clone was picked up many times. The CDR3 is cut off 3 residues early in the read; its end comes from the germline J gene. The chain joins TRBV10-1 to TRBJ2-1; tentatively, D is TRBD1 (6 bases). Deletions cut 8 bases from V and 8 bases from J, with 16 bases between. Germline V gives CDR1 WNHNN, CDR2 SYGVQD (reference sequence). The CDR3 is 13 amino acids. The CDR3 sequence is CASSRQVSDEQFF. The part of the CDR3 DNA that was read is TGCGCCAGCTCCCGACAGGTCAGCGATGAG.

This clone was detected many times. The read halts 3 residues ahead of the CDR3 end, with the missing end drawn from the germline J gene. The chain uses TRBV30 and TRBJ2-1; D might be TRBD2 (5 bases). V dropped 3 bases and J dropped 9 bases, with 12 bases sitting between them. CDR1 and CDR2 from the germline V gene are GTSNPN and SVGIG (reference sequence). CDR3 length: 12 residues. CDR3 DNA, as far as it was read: TGTGCCTGGAGAAGCAGCGGTAGTGAG. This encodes CAWRSSGSE. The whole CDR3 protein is CAWRSSGSEQFF.

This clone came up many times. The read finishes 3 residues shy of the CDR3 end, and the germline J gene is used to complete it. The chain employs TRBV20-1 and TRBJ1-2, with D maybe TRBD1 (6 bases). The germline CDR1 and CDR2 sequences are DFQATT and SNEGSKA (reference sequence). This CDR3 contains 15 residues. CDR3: CSARDLGDTTYEYTF. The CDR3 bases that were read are TGCAGTGCTAGAGATTTAGGGGACACAACCTACGAG.

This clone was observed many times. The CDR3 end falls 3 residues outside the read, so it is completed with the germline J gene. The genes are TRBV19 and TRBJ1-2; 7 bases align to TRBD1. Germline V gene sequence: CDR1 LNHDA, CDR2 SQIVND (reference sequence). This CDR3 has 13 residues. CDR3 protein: CASSIDTRGMYTF. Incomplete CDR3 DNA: TGTGCCAGTAGTATAGATACCAGGGGGATG.

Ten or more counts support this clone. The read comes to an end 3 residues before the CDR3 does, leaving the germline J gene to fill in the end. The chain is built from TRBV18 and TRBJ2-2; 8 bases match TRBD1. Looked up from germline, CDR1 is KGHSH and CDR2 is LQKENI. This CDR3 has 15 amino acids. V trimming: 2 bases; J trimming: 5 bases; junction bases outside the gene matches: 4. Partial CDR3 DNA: TGTGCCAGCTCACCAGGACAGGGTGGGACCGGGGAG. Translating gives CASSPGQGGTGE. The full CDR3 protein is CASSPGQGGTGELFF.

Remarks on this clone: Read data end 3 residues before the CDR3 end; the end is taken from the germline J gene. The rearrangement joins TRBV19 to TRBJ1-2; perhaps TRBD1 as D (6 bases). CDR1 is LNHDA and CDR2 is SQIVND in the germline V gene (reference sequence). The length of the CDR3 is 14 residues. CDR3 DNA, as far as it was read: TGTGCCAGTAGTATGTGGACAGCTTCCTACGAC. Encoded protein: CASSMWTASYD. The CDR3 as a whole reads CASSMWTASYDYTF.

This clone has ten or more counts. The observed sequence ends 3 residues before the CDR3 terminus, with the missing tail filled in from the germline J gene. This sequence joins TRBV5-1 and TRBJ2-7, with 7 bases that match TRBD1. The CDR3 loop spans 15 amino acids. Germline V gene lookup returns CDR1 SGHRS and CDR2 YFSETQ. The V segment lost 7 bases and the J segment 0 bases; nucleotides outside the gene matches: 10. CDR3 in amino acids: CASFSWDSPSYEQYF. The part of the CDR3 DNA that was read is TGCGCCAGCTTCTCATGGGACAGTCCCTCCTACGAG.